A single sample gave rise to the 22 T cell receptor beta chains below, sequenced in a study of tumor-infiltrating lymphocytes in primary liver carcinoma. The study extracted blood RNA from unsorted whole blood and also extracted germline DNA. TCR beta cDNA was prepared out of 450 to 500 ng total RNA by means of a constant-region primer. Generation of the TCR beta libraries relied on three nested multiplex PCR rounds using slightly modified ARM-PCR. TRBV1-TRBV30 forward primers paired with a C-beta reverse primer were used in the first two PCR rounds, which ran around 10 cycles each. TCRdb reprocessed the multiplex PCR reads with MiXCR, giving one entry per CDR3 protein. The table includes about 320,000 distinct CDR3 sequences, almost 60% detected once. Sequencing was performed on peripheral blood. These receptors came from a woman under 40 with primary liver carcinoma and hepatitis B virus infection.

This chain links TRBV28 with TRBJ1-1, with a possible D match to TRBD1 (6 bases). The germline V gene encodes CDR1 MDHEN and CDR2 SYDVKM. V was shortened by 6 bases and J by 0 bases, with 11 bases between the two germline ends. This CDR3 is 14 amino acids long. In DNA form, the CDR3 reads TGTGCCAGCAGGTTGGGACAAGTGAACACTGAAGCTTTCTTT. Translated: CASRLGQVNTEAFF.

Comment on this clonotype: This may be a read error, as it is one base from a much larger clone. The rearrangement uses TRBV4-1 and TRBJ2-7, with D perhaps TRBD2 (5 bases). From germline, CDR1 is MGHRA and CDR2 YSYEKL. The CDR3 consists of 17 residues. The CDR3 loop is CASGQDGPGVGPYEQYF. The CDR3, as DNA: TGCGCCAGCGGCCAAGATGGCCCCGGGGTCGGGCCTTACGAGCAGTACTTC.

This clonotype turned up a few times. This chain joins TRBV7-9 and TRBJ1-2, with D unresolved. The germline V gene encodes CDR1 SEHNR and CDR2 FQNEAQ (reference sequence). The CDR3 is made up of 13 amino acids. V dropped 5 bases and J dropped 4 bases, with 11 bases sitting between them. The CDR3 bases are TGTGCCAGCAGCCGAACCCGAGGCTATGGCTACACCTTC. It codes for CASSRTRGYGYTF.

As for this clonotype: The germline gene is not matched at one end of the junction; a read error may be the cause. This chain connects TRBV11-2 to TRBJ2-6; 8 nucleotides match TRBD1. Germline values: CDR1 SGHAT, CDR2 FQNNGV. The CDR3 loop spans 18 amino acids. CDR3 region: CAGRHRGTGVSGANVLSF. DNA of the CDR3: TGTGCCGGCAGGCACCGGGGGACAGGAGTATCTGGGGCCAACGTCCTGAGTTTC.

A word on this clonotype: One end of the junction varies from germline; a read error may be responsible. The V call is TRBV6-6, the J call TRBJ2-3; the D gene is possibly TRBD1 (6 bases). The CDR3 contains 15 residues. Germline lookup yields CDR1 MNHNY and CDR2 SVGAGI (reference sequence). CDR3 residues: CACSYSTGFEDTQYF. CDR3 nucleotide sequence: TGTGCCTGCAGTTACTCAACAGGGTTCGAAGATACGCAGTATTTT.

This clonotype was seen only a few times. The chain carries TRBV28 and TRBJ1-2; D gene unclear. V lost 4 bases, J lost 3 bases, and 6 bases lay in between. Germline CDR1 is MDHEN and CDR2 is SYDVKM. The CDR3 covers 12 residues. Written as DNA, the CDR3 is TGTGCCAGCAGTTGGACGGACTATGGCTACACCTTC. Translated, it gives CASSWTDYGYTF.

V is TRBV7-8 and J is TRBJ2-5, with TRBD2 identical over 10 bases. CDR3 size: 17 residues. From germline, CDR1 is SGHVS and CDR2 FQNEAQ. The junction had 12 bases not matched to a gene; V was cut back by 4 bases and J by 4 bases. This chain's CDR3 is CASSSRRELAGPETQYF. The CDR3 DNA reads as TGTGCCAGCAGCTCCCGAAGGGAACTAGCGGGACCAGAGACCCAGTACTTC.

As regards this clonotype: A much larger clone lies a single base off, so this may be a read error. The chain uses TRBV29-1 and TRBJ2-2; D not resolved. The length of the CDR3 is 15 residues. V was clipped by 6 bases and J by 3 bases, with 17 bases between them. Germline V gene sequence: CDR1 SQVTM, CDR2 ANQGSEA. The CDR3, as DNA: TGCAGCGTCACCCTGACCGGGCCGGACACCGGGGAGCTGTTTTTT. It yields the protein CSVTLTGPDTGELFF.

Concerning this clonotype: This clone may be a read error of a much larger clone one base away. This chain uses TRBV4-2 with TRBJ1-2; D is perhaps TRBD1 (6 bases). Germline V gene lookup returns CDR1 LGHNA and CDR2 YNFKEQ. The CDR3 loop spans 14 amino acids. CDR3 sequence reads: CASNQNPDSYGYTF. CDR3 nucleotides: TGTGCCAGCAACCAAAACCCGGACAGCTATGGCTACACCTTC.

The chain combines TRBV5-1 with TRBJ2-2; 8 nucleotides match TRBD1. V dropped 4 bases and J dropped 4; count of bases not matched to a gene: 6. CDR3 length: 15 amino acids. CDR1 and CDR2 from the germline V gene are SGHRS and YFSETQ. Written as DNA, the CDR3 is TGCGCCAGCAGCGACAGGGGCCGCGGCACCGGGGAGCTGTTTTTT. Translation gives CASSDRGRGTGELFF.

Worth noting for this clonotype: A read error is possible here, since a much larger clone lies one base away. The chain links TRBV12-3 or TRBV12-4 to TRBJ2-2, with 8 bases identical to TRBD2. This CDR3 spans 16 amino acids. CDR3: CANSSFRGGNTGELFF. CDR3 coding DNA: TGTGCCAACAGTAGTTTCCGGGGGGGGAACACCGGGGAGCTGTTTTTT.

This clonotype is a singleton in its sample. This may be a read error, as it is one base from a much larger clone. The CDR3 loop is CASKIRGGQPQHF. CDR3 DNA sequence: TGTGCCAGCAAGATACGGGGAGGTCAGCCCCAGCATTTT. V and J are TRBV6-1 and TRBJ1-5; D is unresolved. There are 13 residues in the CDR3. From germline, CDR1 is MNHNS and CDR2 SASEGT. V was pared by 7 bases and J by 6 bases, with 13 bases between.

CDR3 DNA sequence: TGTGCCACAAGACTAGCGGGAGTTAGCGCCGGGGAGCTGTTTTTT. This codes for CATRLAGVSAGELFF. The rearrangement links TRBV6-5 to TRBJ2-2, with TRBD2 matching 12 bases. Germline V CDR1 and CDR2: MNHEY, SVGAGI. Unmatched junction bases numbered 9, after V lost 10 bases and J lost 6 bases. This CDR3 has 15 amino acids.

A few counts support this clonotype. V and J are TRBV4-3 and TRBJ2-1, with 9 positions matching TRBD2. The ends lost 4 bases at V and 8 bases at J; junction bases unmatched: 9. Germline CDR1 is LGHNA and CDR2 is YSLEER. This CDR3 comprises 15 residues. The CDR3 coding sequence is TGCGCCAGCAGCCCAACATGGGGCGGGAGGGATGAGCAGTTCTTC. Protein sequence: CASSPTWGGRDEQFF.

The chain has TRBV28 and TRBJ1-5, with D uncertain. Per germline, CDR1 MDHEN and CDR2 SYDVKM. The CDR3 has 14 amino acids. V was clipped by 7 bases and J by 0 bases, with 10 bases between them. The CDR3 loop reads CASTLGNSNQPQHF. The CDR3, as DNA: TGTGCCAGCACCCTAGGGAATAGCAATCAGCCCCAGCATTTT.

A word on this clonotype: Possible read error: a much larger clone is one base away. The CDR3 spells CANSLGLAGVSNEQFF. In DNA form, the CDR3 reads TGTGCCAACAGCTTGGGACTAGCGGGAGTATCCAATGAGCAGTTCTTC. The chain recombines TRBV5-6 with TRBJ2-1; 14 bases map to TRBD2. Germline V gene sequence: CDR1 SGHDT, CDR2 YYEEEE. The CDR3 runs to 16 residues.

About this clonotype: A read error may explain this, as a much larger clone is one base away. Because it lacks the conserved phenylalanine or tryptophan at the end, this CDR3 is likely a read error. The rearrangement uses TRBV6-2 or TRBV6-3 and TRBJ2-3, with 12 positions matching TRBD2. The CDR3 covers 12 residues. Per germline, CDR1 MNHEY and CDR2 SVGEGT. CDR3: CGTSGTRDTQYL. In nucleotides, the CDR3 is TGTGGGACTAGCGGGACTCGGGATACGCAGTATTTG.

This clonotype was seen more than once but under ten times. The J gene is TRBJ1-1, the V gene TRBV29-1; no reliable D call. Germline values: CDR1 SQVTM, CDR2 ANQGSEA. The length of the CDR3 is 13 residues. CDR3 in amino acids: CSVPGRRNTEAFF. CDR3 coding DNA: TGCAGTGTGCCCGGAAGGAGGAACACTGAAGCTTTCTTT.

This clonotype was seen more than once but under ten times. A read error is possible here, since a much larger clone lies one base away. The V call is TRBV5-4, the J call TRBJ1-6; D unresolved. The CDR3 has 12 residues. V lost 0 bases, J lost 5 bases, and 0 bases lay in between. CDR1 and CDR2 from the germline V gene are SGHNT and YYREEE (reference sequence). CDR3 sequence: CASSLDNSPLHF. The CDR3 DNA reads as TGTGCCAGCAGCTTGGATAATTCACCCCTCCACTTT.

In its sample, this clonotype was seen once. A much larger clone lies a single base off, so this may be a read error. The chain has TRBV6-2 or TRBV6-3 and TRBJ2-4; 7 bases agree with TRBD2. Germline-derived CDR1 and CDR2 are MNHEY and SVGEGT. CDR3 length: 13 amino acids. DNA of the CDR3: TGTGCCAACAGTTCCCGGGACTACGACATTCAGTACTTC. The encoded protein is CANSSRDYDIQYF.

This clonotype has just one count. Without the conserved terminal phenylalanine or tryptophan, this CDR3 likely stems from a read error. V is TRBV6-5 and J is TRBJ2-1, with 10 bases that match TRBD1. J gave up 6 bases and V 6 bases, and 11 bases lay outside the gene matches. Germline CDR1 reads MNHEY; CDR2 reads SVGAGI. The CDR3 length is 16 residues. The CDR3 nucleotides are TGTGCCAGCAGCCGGTCGGGACAGGGGAATTTCAATGAGCAGTTCTTA. Translated: CASSRSGQGNFNEQFL.

Concerning this clonotype itself: A much more abundant neighbour one base away suggests this may be a read error. The V call is TRBV12-3 or TRBV12-4, the J call TRBJ1-5; 7 bases fit TRBD1. The CDR3 consists of 14 residues. CDR3 nucleotides: TGTGCCTGCAGCGAGGGGGCAAGCAATCAGCCCCAGCATTTT. This encodes CACSEGASNQPQHF.